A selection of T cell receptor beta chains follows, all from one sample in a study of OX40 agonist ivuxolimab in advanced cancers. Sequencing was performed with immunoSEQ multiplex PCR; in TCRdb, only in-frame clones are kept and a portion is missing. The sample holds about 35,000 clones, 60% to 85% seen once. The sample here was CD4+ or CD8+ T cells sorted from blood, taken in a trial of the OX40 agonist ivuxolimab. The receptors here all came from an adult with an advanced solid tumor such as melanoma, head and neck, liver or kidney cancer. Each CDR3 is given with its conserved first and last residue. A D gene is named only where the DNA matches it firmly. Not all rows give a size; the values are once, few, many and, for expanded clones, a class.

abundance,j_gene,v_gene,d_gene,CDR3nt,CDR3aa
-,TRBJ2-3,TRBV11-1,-,TGTGCCAGCAGCCGAGACGGTCCCACAGATACGCAGTATTTT,CASSRDGPTDTQYF
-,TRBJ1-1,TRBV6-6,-,TGTGCCAGCAGCGTGCGGGGGATGGGGAACACTGAAGCTTTCTTT,CASSVRGMGNTEAFF
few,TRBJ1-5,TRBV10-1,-,TGCGCCAGCAGTGAGAACCCGAATCAGCCCCAGCATTTT,CASSENPNQPQHF
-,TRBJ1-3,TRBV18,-,TGTGCCAGCTCAGCGGACAGCTCTGGAAACACCATATATTTT,CASSADSSGNTIYF
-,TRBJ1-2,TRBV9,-,TGTGCCAGCAGCGAGGGGGGGGGAGGGATCTATGGCTACACCTTC,CASSEGGGGIYGYTF
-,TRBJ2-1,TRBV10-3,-,TGTGCCATCAGTGAGGACTTTAATGAGCAGTTCTTC,CAISEDFNEQFF
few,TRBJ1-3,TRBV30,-,TGTGCCTGGACCCTCAGGGGATCTGGAAACACCATATATTTT,CAWTLRGSGNTIYF
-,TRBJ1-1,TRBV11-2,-,TGTGCCAGCAGCCCCAAGGGGGGTACTGAAGCTTTCTTT,CASSPKGGTEAFF
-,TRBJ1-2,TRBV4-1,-,TGCGCCAGCAGCCAGGGGGCCAGGGGTTACACCTTC,CASSQGARGYTF
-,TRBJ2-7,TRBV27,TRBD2,TGTGCCAGCAAGTTGCATTATAGCGGGGGGGCCTACGAGCAGTACTTC,CASKLHYSGGAYEQYF
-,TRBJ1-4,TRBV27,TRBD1,TGTGCCAGCAGTCGGGACAGGAATGAAAAACTGTTTTTT,CASSRDRNEKLFF
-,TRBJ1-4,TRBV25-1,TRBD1,TGTGCCAGCAGTGGTACAGGGGGCCCGGTTGAAAAACTGTTTTTT,CASSGTGGPVEKLFF
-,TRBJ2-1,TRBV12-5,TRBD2,TGTGCTAGTGGCCGGGGGGGGTTTAATGAGCAGTTCTTC,CASGRGGFNEQFF
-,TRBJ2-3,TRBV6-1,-,TGTGCCGGCAGTGAAGCAGTACGACCCACTCGCGGCGCAGATACGCAGTATTTT,CAGSEAVRPTRGADTQYF
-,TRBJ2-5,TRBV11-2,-,TGTGCCAGCAGCTTAGTTGAGACCCAGTACTTC,CASSLVETQYF
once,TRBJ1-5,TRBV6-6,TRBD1,TGTGCCAGCACCCAAGGGACAGGGGCTCAGCCCCAGCATTTT,CASTQGTGAQPQHF
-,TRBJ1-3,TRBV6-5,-,TGTGCCAGCATTGAGACAGCCAACTCTGGAAACACCATATATTTT,CASIETANSGNTIYF
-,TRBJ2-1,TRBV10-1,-,TGCGCCAGCAGGGAGGAGGGACCCAGGGTTGTTTTTTGGTACAATGAGCAGTTCTTC,CASREEGPRVVFWYNEQFF
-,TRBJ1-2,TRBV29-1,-,TGCAGCGCCGGCACGGGCTATAACTATGGCTACACCTTC,CSAGTGYNYGYTF
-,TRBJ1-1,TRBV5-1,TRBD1,TGCGCCAGCAGCGTGAGACAGGGGAACACTGAAGCTTTCTTT,CASSVRQGNTEAFF
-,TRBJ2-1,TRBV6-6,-,TGTGCCAGCAGATCCGTGGGGGTATGGTCCTACAATGAGCAGTTCTTC,CASRSVGVWSYNEQFF
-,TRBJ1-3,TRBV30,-,TGTGCCTGGAGCCCCCCGATCTCTGGAAACACCATATATTTT,CAWSPPISGNTIYF
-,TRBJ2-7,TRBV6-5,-,TGTGCCAGCAGGGACTCACCGTACGAGCAGTACTTC,CASRDSPYEQYF
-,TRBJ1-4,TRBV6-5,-,TGTGCCAGCAGTTACTCGGGACCTAAGGAAAAACTGTTTTTT,CASSYSGPKEKLFF
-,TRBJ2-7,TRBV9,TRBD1,TGTGCCAGCAGCCCGGGACAGGGGGCGCTTGAGCAGTACTTC,CASSPGQGALEQYF
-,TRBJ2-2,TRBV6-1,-,TGTGCCAGTGACATGACAGCGGGGGAGCTGTTTTTT,CASDMTAGELFF
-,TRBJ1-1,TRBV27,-,TGTGCCAGCTACCCTCCGGGACTCGCAACTGAAGCTTTCTTT,CASYPPGLATEAFF
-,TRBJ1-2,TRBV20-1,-,TGCAGTGCCAAGGGGATACATGGCTACACCTTC,CSAKGIHGYTF
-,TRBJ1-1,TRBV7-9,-,TGTGCCAGCAGCTTATACGGGGAAGCTTTCTTT,CASSLYGEAFF
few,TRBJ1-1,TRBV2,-,TGTGCCACCGGCCCCGGCACTGAAGCTTTCTTT,CATGPGTEAFF
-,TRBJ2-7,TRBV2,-,TGTGCCAGCAGTGTCAGGGTAAGCTCCTACGAGCAGTACTTC,CASSVRVSSYEQYF
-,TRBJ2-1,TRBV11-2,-,TGTGCCAGCAGCCTGGGGACATACGACAATGAGCAGTTCTTC,CASSLGTYDNEQFF
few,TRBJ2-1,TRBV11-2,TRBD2,TGTGCCAGCAGCTCCCTCGGGGGGGGGTATGAGCAGTTCTTC,CASSSLGGGYEQFF
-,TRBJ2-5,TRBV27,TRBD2,TGTGCCAGCAGCAAAGCACTTAGCGGGGGGGCTCGTGGGGAGACCCAGTACTTC,CASSKALSGGARGETQYF
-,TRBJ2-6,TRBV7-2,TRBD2,TGTGCCAGCAGCTTAGTAGCGGGGGCCGGGGCCAACGTCCTGACTTTC,CASSLVAGAGANVLTF
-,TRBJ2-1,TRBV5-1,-,TGCGCCAGCAGCTTGGGACCACTCAATGAGCAGTTCTTC,CASSLGPLNEQFF
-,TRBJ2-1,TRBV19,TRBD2,TGTGCCAGTAGTAAAACTAGCGGGGGGGCCTACAATGAGCAGTTCTTC,CASSKTSGGAYNEQFF
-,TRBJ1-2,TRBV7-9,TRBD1,TGTGCCAGCAGCTCTCGGACAGGGGGTGTTAGCTATGGCTACACCTTC,CASSSRTGGVSYGYTF
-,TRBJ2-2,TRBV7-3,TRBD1,TGTGCCAGCGGGACAGGGTCGAACACCGGGGAGCTGTTTTTT,CASGTGSNTGELFF
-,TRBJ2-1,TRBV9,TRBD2,TGTGCCAGCAGCGTAGTGGCTAGCGGGGGCAATGAGCAGTTCTTC,CASSVVASGGNEQFF
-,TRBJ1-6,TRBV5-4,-,TGTGCCAGCAGCTTGGGCGGGGGGGCCTCACCCCTCCACTTT,CASSLGGGASPLHF